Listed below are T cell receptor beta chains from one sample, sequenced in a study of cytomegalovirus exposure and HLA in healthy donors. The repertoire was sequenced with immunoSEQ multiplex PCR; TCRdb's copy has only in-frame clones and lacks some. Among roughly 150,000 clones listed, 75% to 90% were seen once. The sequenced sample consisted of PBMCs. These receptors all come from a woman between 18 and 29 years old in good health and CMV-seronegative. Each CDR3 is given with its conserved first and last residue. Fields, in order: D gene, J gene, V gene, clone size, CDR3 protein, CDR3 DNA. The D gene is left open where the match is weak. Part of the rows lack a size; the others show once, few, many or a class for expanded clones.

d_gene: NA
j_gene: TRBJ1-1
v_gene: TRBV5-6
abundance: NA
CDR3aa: CASSLSGAEAFF
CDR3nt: TGTGCCAGCAGCTTGTCCGGGGCTGAAGCTTTCTTT

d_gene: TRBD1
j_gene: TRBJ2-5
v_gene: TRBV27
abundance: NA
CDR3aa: CASSSLQGAQETQYF
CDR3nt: TGTGCCAGCAGTTCTTTACAGGGGGCCCAAGAGACCCAGTACTTC

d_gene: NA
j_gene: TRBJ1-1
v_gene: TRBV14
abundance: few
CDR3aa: CASKQDLNTEAFF
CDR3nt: TGTGCCAGTAAACAGGATTTAAACACTGAAGCTTTCTTT

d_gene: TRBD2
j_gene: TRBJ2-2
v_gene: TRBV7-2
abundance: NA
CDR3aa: CASSSGASGGSRELFF
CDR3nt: TGTGCCAGCAGCTCGGGGGCTAGCGGGGGAAGCAGGGAGCTGTTTTTT

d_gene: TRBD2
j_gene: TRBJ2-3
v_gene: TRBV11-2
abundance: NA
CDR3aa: CASSFFTGTSGSTDTQYF
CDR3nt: TGTGCCAGCAGCTTCTTTACGGGGACTAGCGGGAGCACAGATACGCAGTATTTT

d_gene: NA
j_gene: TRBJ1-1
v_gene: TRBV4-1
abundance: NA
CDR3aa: CASSQVRDLNTEAFF
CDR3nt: TGCGCCAGCAGCCAGGTCCGGGACTTGAACACTGAAGCTTTCTTT

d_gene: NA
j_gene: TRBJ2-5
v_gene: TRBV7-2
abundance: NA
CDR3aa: CASSFNLGTLLVGETQYF
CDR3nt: TGTGCCAGCAGCTTCAATTTAGGGACTCTCCTGGTGGGAGAGACCCAGTACTTC

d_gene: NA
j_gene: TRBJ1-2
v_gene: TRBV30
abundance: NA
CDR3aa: CAWSEVTGLTNYGYTF
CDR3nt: TGTGCCTGGAGTGAAGTTACAGGGCTTACTAACTATGGCTACACCTTC

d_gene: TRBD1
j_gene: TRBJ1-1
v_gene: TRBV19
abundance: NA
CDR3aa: CASSIGGQGNTEAFF
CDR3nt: TGTGCCAGTAGTATCGGGGGACAGGGTAACACTGAAGCTTTCTTT

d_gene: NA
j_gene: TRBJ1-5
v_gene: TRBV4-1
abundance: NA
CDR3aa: CASSQESRGHHIQPQHF
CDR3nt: TGCGCCAGCAGCCAAGAATCCAGGGGCCATCACATTCAGCCCCAGCATTTT

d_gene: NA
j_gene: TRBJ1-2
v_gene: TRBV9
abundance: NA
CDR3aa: CASSVGSGNGYTF
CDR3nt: TGTGCCAGCAGCGTAGGGTCAGGGAATGGCTACACCTTC

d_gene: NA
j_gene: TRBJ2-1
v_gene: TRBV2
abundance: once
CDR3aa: CASSEEGHGGNEQFF
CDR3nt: TGTGCCAGCAGTGAAGAGGGACATGGGGGCAATGAGCAGTTCTTC

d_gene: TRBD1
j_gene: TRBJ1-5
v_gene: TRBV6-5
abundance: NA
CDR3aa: CASSYTGVVGQPQHF
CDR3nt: TGTGCCAGCAGTTACACAGGGGTTGTAGGGCAGCCCCAGCATTTT

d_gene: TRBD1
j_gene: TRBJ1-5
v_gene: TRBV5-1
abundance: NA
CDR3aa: CASSLEGGQVNQPQHF
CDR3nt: TGCGCCAGCAGCTTGGAGGGGGGACAGGTCAATCAGCCCCAGCATTTT

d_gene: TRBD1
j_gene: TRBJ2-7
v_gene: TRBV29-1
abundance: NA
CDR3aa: CSVESDRGYEQYF
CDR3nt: TGCAGCGTTGAATCGGACAGGGGATACGAGCAGTACTTC

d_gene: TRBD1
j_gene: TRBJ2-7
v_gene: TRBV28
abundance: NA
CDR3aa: CASSLGTGRTYEQYF
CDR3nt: TGTGCCAGCAGTTTAGGGACAGGGCGAACCTACGAGCAGTACTTC

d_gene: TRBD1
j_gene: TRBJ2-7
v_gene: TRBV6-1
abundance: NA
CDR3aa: CASSERVAGQGYEQYF
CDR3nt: TGTGCCAGCAGTGAAAGAGTGGCGGGACAGGGCTACGAGCAGTACTTC

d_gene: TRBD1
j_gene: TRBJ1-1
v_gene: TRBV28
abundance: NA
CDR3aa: CAGNRGLATEAFF
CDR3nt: TGTGCCGGCAACAGGGGGCTCGCCACTGAAGCTTTCTTT

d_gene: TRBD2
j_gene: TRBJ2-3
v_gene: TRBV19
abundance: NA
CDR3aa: CASRASGVTDTQYF
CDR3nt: TGTGCCAGTAGGGCTAGCGGGGTGACAGATACGCAGTATTTT

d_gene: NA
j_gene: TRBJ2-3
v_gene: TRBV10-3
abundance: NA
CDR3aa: CAISEGGGGTDTQYF
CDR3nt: TGTGCCATCAGCGAGGGGGGCGGAGGCACAGATACGCAGTATTTT

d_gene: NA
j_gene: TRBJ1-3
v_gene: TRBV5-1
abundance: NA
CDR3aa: CASSLTTGGNTIYF
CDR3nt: TGCGCCAGCAGCCTAACGACTGGGGGAAACACCATATATTTT

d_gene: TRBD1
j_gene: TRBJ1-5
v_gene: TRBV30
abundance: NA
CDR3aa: CAWSQGGQPQHF
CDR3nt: TGTGCCTGGTCACAGGGGGGTCAGCCCCAGCATTTT

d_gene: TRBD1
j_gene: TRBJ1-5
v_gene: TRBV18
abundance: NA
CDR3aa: CASSVTGAGNQPQHF
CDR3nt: TGTGCCAGCTCAGTGACAGGGGCCGGCAATCAGCCCCAGCATTTT

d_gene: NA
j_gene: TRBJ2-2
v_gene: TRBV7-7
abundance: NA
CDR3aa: CASSLGGGGELFF
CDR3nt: TGTGCTAGCAGCTTAGGAGGTGGCGGGGAGCTGTTTTTT

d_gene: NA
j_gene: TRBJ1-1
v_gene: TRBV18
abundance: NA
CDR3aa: CASSSQGFDTEAFF
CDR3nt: TGTGCCAGCTCATCCCAGGGTTTCGACACTGAAGCTTTCTTT

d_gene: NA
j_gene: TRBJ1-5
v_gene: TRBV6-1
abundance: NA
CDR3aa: CASSEVRDQPQHF
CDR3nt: TGTGCCAGCAGTGAAGTCCGGGATCAGCCCCAGCATTTT

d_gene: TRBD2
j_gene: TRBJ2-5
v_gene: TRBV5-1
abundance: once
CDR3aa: CASSLGFSGGALRETQYF
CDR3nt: TGCGCCAGCAGCTTGGGCTTTAGCGGGGGGGCCCTTCGGGAGACCCAGTACTTC

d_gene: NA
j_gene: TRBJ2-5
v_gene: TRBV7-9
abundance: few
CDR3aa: CASSLSAGGGVRETQYF
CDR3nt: TGTGCCAGCAGCTTATCGGCCGGGGGAGGTGTAAGAGAGACCCAGTACTTC